This TCR beta chain was profiled in a study of identical twins. After removal of 0 bases from V and 6 bases from J, the junction contained 3 bases not matched to a gene. Germline V gene sequence: CDR1 SEHNR, CDR2 FQNEAQ (reference sequence). The CDR3 has 15 residues. TCRdb re-analysed the 5' RACE reads in MiXCR, keeping a single row per CDR3 protein. Counted here are some 320,000 distinct CDR3 sequences, about 12% occurring once; the ten biggest clones make up more than 6%. The data also belong to a second study, concerning yellow fever vaccine responses in identical twins.

The clonotype was recovered from a woman aged 18-29 years in good health. The chain recombines TRBV7-9 with TRBJ1-5, with TRBD1 matching over 9 bases. Material: CD8+ T cells sorted from blood. The CDR3 loop reads CASSLAGQGGQPQHF. CDR3 bases: TGTGCCAGCAGCTTAGCGGGACAGGGAGGTCAGCCCCAGCATTTT.